This T cell receptor (beta chain) was sequenced for a study of siplizumab effects on memory and regulatory T cells. Produced via immunoSEQ multiplex PCR; TCRdb's table is partial and in-frame only. Of roughly 100,000 clones in the sample, about 92% were seen once. Trimming cost V 6 bases and J 2 bases, with 5 bases left between them. The CDR3 loop spans 10 amino acids. The germline V gene has CDR1 DFQATT and CDR2 SNEGSKA (reference sequence). This TCR was sampled from a human donor in good health. The rearrangement joins TRBV20-1 to TRBJ2-7; D gene uncertain. The specimen sequenced was CD4+ T cells sorted from blood. The CDR3 coding sequence is TGCAGTGCAGCAGCCTACGAGCAGTACTTC. Its protein is CSAAAYEQYF.